The following is a T cell receptor beta chain sequence with its context. The sample belongs to a study of blood T cell repertoires in COVID-19. Across the study: Sample material is recorded as cDNA or gDNA derived from T cells, B-cell-depleted T cells, or PBMCs.

This CDR3 region has 15 residues. V lost 0 bases and J lost 8, with 16 bases in between. CDR1 SGHTA and CDR2 FQGNSA come from the germline V gene. In the authors' workflow: How many nucleated cells were present was estimated from reference gene primer amplification. Libraries were prepared by immunoSEQ multiplex PCR; TCRdb keeps only in-frame clonotypes and omits some of them. V and J calls and clone size follow that table, whereas D and trimming were derived from the DNA. The sample gives approximately 24,000 clones, more than 75% of which show up once; roughly 7.6% is in the top ten. The receptor comes from a man in his fifties with active COVID-19. Sequenced sample: peripheral blood. The V and J genes are TRBV7-2 and TRBJ1-2; tentative D call: TRBD1 (5 bases). CDR3 loop: CASSLATRVSGGYTF. DNA of the CDR3: TGTGCCAGCAGCTTAGCGACCAGGGTGTCTGGGGGCTACACCTTC.